Listed below are T cell receptor beta chains from one sample, sequenced in a study of T cell responses to AZD1222 COVID-19 vaccine. Clones were read by immunoSEQ multiplex PCR, and TCRdb kept only the in-frame ones, dropping some. The sample contains roughly 120,000 clones, about 88% of which appear only once. The specimen comprised peripheral blood, sampled 28 days after the second AZD1222 dose. These receptor sequences come from an adult who received the AZD1222 COVID-19 vaccine. Both conserved end residues are part of each CDR3. The D gene is left open where the match is weak.

d_gene	v_gene	len	CDR3aa
NA	TRBV9	15	CASSVGPNSNQPQHF
TRBD1	TRBV27	15	CASSFGSGQGVKQYF
NA	TRBV7-2	13	CASSLGVGELAFF
NA	TRBV28	13	CASSIQGRETQYF
NA	TRBV3-1/TRBV3-2	15	CASSPGGPGGNTIYF
NA	TRBV6-5	13	CASSYMSSYEQYF
TRBD1	TRBV18	13	CASSTQGAYEQYF
NA	TRBV27	14	CASSAGFSGNTIYF
TRBD1	TRBV18	14	CASSPNRGLDEQFF
TRBD1	TRBV19	17	CASSTWWDRGVTGELFF
TRBD1	TRBV7-9	19	CASSLALGQGYSGANVLTF
NA	TRBV15	15	CATSRVQSSGNTIYF
NA	TRBV7-3	12	CASSPPGVEAFF
NA	TRBV6-2/TRBV6-3	14	CASSPRGGRQPQHF
TRBD2	TRBV7-3	15	CASSYSGEVSNEQFF
NA	TRBV15	12	CATSVQGAAQHF
NA	TRBV30	14	CAWSPQSSYNEQFF
TRBD1	TRBV28	17	CASTAGTGKIVGNTIYF
TRBD1	TRBV18	19	CASSPPRTGTGGSNTEAFF
NA	TRBV27	13	CASARRANYGYTF